The 3 T cell receptor beta chains below come from one sample, sequenced in a study of blood T cell repertoires in COVID-19. Only in-frame clones appear in the TCRdb table, and some are missing; sequencing was by immunoSEQ multiplex PCR. The data show a few hundred thousand clones, with 70% to 90% seen just once and about 6% held by the top ten. Source material: peripheral blood. Receptors originate from a man younger than 35 who had recovered from COVID-19.

The J gene is TRBJ1-3, the V gene TRBV6-1; 7 positions agree with TRBD1. CDR1 MNHNS and CDR2 SASEGT come from the germline V gene. V trimming: 0 bases; J trimming: 2 bases; junction bases outside the gene matches: 7. The CDR3 has 17 residues. CDR3 nucleotides: TGTGCCAGCAGTGAAGCTTCAGCAGGACAGGCTGGAAACACCATATATTTT. The encoded protein is CASSEASAGQAGNTIYF.

In nucleotides, the CDR3 is TGCGCCAGCAGCTTAGGAGGGCTAGGAGAGACCCAGTACTTC. Its translation: CASSLGGLGETQYF. The chain is built from TRBV5-1 and TRBJ2-5; tentatively, D is TRBD2 (6 bases). The ends were cut back, 2 bases at V and 4 bases at J, with 12 bases in the middle. The CDR3 spans 14 residues. The germline V gene encodes CDR1 SGHRS and CDR2 YFSETQ.

The rearrangement links TRBV6-5 to TRBJ1-5; tentatively, D is TRBD1 (5 bases). Germline CDR1 is MNHEY and CDR2 is SVGAGI. The CDR3 runs 13 residues. The V gene lost 9 bases and the J gene lost 3 bases, with 12 bases spanning the gap. The CDR3 region has the DNA TGTGCCAGTGGGAAGGGGATCAATCAGCCCCAGCATTTT. Amino acids: CASGKGINQPQHF.